This entry lists 23 T cell receptor beta chains sequenced from one sample in a study of cytomegalovirus exposure and HLA in healthy donors. Here immunoSEQ multiplex PCR was the method, and the copy in TCRdb shows in-frame clones only, minus some. This sample carries some 150,000 clones, 80% to 90% of them seen once, and the ten largest clones take approximately 1.5%. Sequenced sample: PBMCs. These receptors came from a woman aged 25 to 39 in good health and CMV-seronegative.

The J gene is TRBJ2-5, the V gene TRBV7-2, with TRBD2 identical over 7 bases. This CDR3 has 16 amino acids. Germline assignment: CDR1 SGHTA and CDR2 FQGNSA. V was clipped by 2 bases and J by 1 base; unmatched bases: 7. CDR3: CASSLNLLAAQETQYF. Written as DNA, the CDR3 is TGTGCCAGCAGCTTAAATCTGCTAGCGGCCCAAGAGACCCAGTACTTC.

The chain has TRBV12-2 and TRBJ2-1; TRBD2 is the table's D call and was not checked against the DNA. TRBV12-2 counts as a pseudogene. The length of the CDR3 is 16 residues. In DNA, the CDR3 is TGTGCAAGTCGCCAAGAACCTAGCGGTCCCTACAATGAGCAGTTCTTC. Protein sequence: CASRQEPSGPYNEQFF.

V usage is TRBV29-1 and J usage is TRBJ1-2; 8 positions agree with TRBD1. V shed 3 bases, J shed 8 bases, and the junction held 5 bases outside the gene matches. The CDR3 extends over 12 amino acids. Per germline, CDR1 SQVTM and CDR2 ANQGSEA. This CDR3 is CSVDTGGEGYTF. For the CDR3, the DNA is TGCAGCGTTGATACAGGGGGTGAAGGCTACACCTTC.

This chain uses TRBV9 with TRBJ1-4; 11 positions agree with TRBD1. Germline-derived CDR1 and CDR2 are SGDLS and YYNGEE. The CDR3 sequence is 16 residues long. V gave up 3 bases and J gave up 3 bases; unmatched junction bases: 4. CDR3 DNA: TGTGCCAGCAGCGAGGGACAGGGGGGTGCTAATGAAAAACTGTTTTTT. This encodes CASSEGQGGANEKLFF.

Only a few counts were recorded for this clone. The chain employs TRBV19 and TRBJ1-1, with TRBD1 identical over 7 bases. CDR1 is LNHDA and CDR2 is SQIVND in the germline V gene (reference sequence). J lost 4 bases, V lost 10 bases, and 3 bases had no gene match. The CDR3 has 11 residues. In DNA form, the CDR3 reads TGTGCCACCCACAGGGGCACTGAAGCTTTCTTT. It codes for CATHRGTEAFF.

This sequence joins TRBV4-1 and TRBJ2-3; D unresolved. The V gene's germline CDR1 is MGHRA and CDR2 YSYEKL. The length of the CDR3 is 13 residues. V was clipped by 6 bases and J by 2 bases, with 9 bases between them. The CDR3 region has the DNA TGCGCCAGCAGGAACAGAACCACAGATACGCAGTATTTT. It encodes CASRNRTTDTQYF.

This chain joins TRBV7-8 and TRBJ2-7, with TRBD2 as a possible D gene (6 bases). Trimming removed 3 bases at V and 4 bases at J, with 22 bases between. Germline values: CDR1 SGHVS, CDR2 FQNEAQ. The CDR3 is made up of 17 amino acids. The CDR3 bases are TGTGCCAGCAGCTTTGTTGGCGGGCGGGGCTCTTCGTACGAGCAGTACTTC. Amino acid sequence: CASSFVGGRGSSYEQYF.

The J gene is TRBJ1-2, the V gene TRBV5-1; D might be TRBD1 (5 bases). Germline V gene lookup returns CDR1 SGHRS and CDR2 YFSETQ. V dropped 0 bases and J dropped 4 bases, with 7 bases sitting between them. This CDR3 is built from 13 residues. In nucleotides, the CDR3 is TGCGCCAGCAGCTTGGCCGACAGCTATGGCTACACCTTC. Its translation is CASSLADSYGYTF.

The rearrangement uses TRBV7-6 and TRBJ1-2; 11 nucleotides align to TRBD1. Germline CDR1 is SGHVS and CDR2 is FNYEAQ. V gave up 5 bases and J gave up 4 bases; unmatched junction bases: 6. The CDR3 totals 15 residues. As DNA, the CDR3 is TGTGCCAGCAGCCCGGGACAGGGGGGTACCTATGGCTACACCTTC. Its translation is CASSPGQGGTYGYTF.

This rearrangement joins TRBV10-3 to TRBJ1-5; TRBD1 agrees at 9 bases. CDR1 and CDR2 (germline): ENHRY, SYGVKD. V lost 0 bases and J lost 11; bases outside the gene matches: 2. This CDR3 is 13 amino acids long. The CDR3 protein is CAISESGDRAQHF. CDR3 in DNA: TGTGCCATCAGTGAGTCTGGGGACAGGGCCCAGCATTTT.

The chain combines TRBV9 with TRBJ2-3, with TRBD1 identical over 8 bases. The V gene end was trimmed by 0 bases and the J gene end by 5 bases; junction bases not matched to a gene: 2. Germline CDR1 is SGDLS and CDR2 is YYNGEE. The CDR3 is made up of 14 amino acids. The CDR3 reads CASSVGTGGDTQYF. The CDR3 bases are TGTGCCAGCAGCGTAGGAACAGGGGGAGATACGCAGTATTTT.

CDR3: CAWMVQGNTEAFF. CDR3 DNA: TGTGCCTGGATGGTTCAGGGGAACACTGAAGCTTTCTTT. V and J are TRBV30 and TRBJ1-1; tentative D call: TRBD1 (5 bases). V shed 4 bases and J shed 1 base, with 10 bases lying between them. There are 13 residues in the CDR3. Germline CDR1 reads GTSNPN; CDR2 reads SVGIG (reference sequence).

The V and J genes are TRBV7-2 and TRBJ2-1, with D perhaps TRBD2 (5 bases). The CDR3 extends over 14 amino acids. Deletions cut 5 bases from V and 3 bases from J, with 11 bases between. Germline V CDR1 and CDR2: SGHTA, FQGNSA. The CDR3 loop reads CASSPRRGYNEQFF. CDR3 coding DNA: TGTGCCAGCAGCCCTCGCCGGGGCTACAATGAGCAGTTCTTC.

The chain has TRBV27 and TRBJ1-4; 7 bases line up with TRBD1. Looked up from germline, CDR1 is MNHEY and CDR2 is SMNVEV (reference sequence). This CDR3 contains 14 residues. V lost 2 bases and J lost 6; bases outside the gene matches: 3. CDR3 residues: CASSLLQGDEKLFF. The DNA for the CDR3 is TGTGCCAGCAGTTTACTTCAGGGGGATGAAAAACTGTTTTTT. The full variable domain, its missing parts supplied by reference TRBV27 and TRBJ1-4, is EAQVTQNPRYLITVTGKKLTVTCSQNMNHEYMSWYRQDPGLGLRQIYYSMNVEVTDKGDVPEGYKVSRKEKRNFPLILESPSPNQTSLYFCASSLLQGDEKLFFGSGTQLSVL.

This rearrangement joins TRBV6-1 to TRBJ2-1; the D gene is possibly TRBD2 (5 bases). Deletions cut 0 bases from V and 0 bases from J, with 24 bases between. Germline V CDR1 and CDR2: MNHNS, SASEGT. CDR3 length: 21 residues. As DNA, the CDR3 is TGTGCCAGCAGTGAAGCGCTTCGGGGTGGTCTGGTAGCTCGCTCCTACAATGAGCAGTTCTTC. It specifies CASSEALRGGLVARSYNEQFF.

The chain joins TRBV4-2 to TRBJ1-1, with no clear D. The ends were cut back, 3 bases at V and 4 bases at J, with 15 bases in the middle. Germline loops: CDR1 LGHNA, CDR2 YNFKEQ. This CDR3 has 15 amino acids. The CDR3: CASSQPSQAGTEAFF. DNA for the CDR3: TGTGCCAGCAGCCAGCCGAGCCAGGCGGGCACTGAAGCTTTCTTT.

V usage is TRBV2 and J usage is TRBJ2-7; TRBD1 might be the D (6 bases). V was shortened by 5 bases and J by 3 bases, with 8 bases between the two germline ends. CDR3 length: 12 residues. Germline V lookup: CDR1 SNHLY, CDR2 FYNNEI. CDR3: CASSLQGYEQYF. The CDR3 region has the DNA TGTGCCAGCAGTTTACAGGGCTACGAGCAGTACTTC.

The rearrangement uses TRBV30 and TRBJ1-6, with D possibly TRBD1 on 6 matching bases. The V gene's germline CDR1 is GTSNPN and CDR2 SVGIG (reference sequence). Trimming cost V 2 bases and J 10 bases, with 15 bases left between them. The CDR3 contains 14 residues. Written as DNA, the CDR3 is TGTGCCTGGAGTCCACAGGGAAGGAGATCACCCCTCCACTTT. Encoded protein: CAWSPQGRRSPLHF.

The chain employs TRBV2 and TRBJ2-1; a possible D gene is TRBD2 (6 bases). CDR1 SNHLY and CDR2 FYNNEI come from the germline V gene. Between the trimmed V and J ends, which lost 4 bases and 0 bases, there was a span of 22 bases. The length of the CDR3 is 19 residues. CDR3 DNA: TGTGCCAGCAGTGGGAGCAGGGAGGAACCTTTGGGCTCCTACAATGAGCAGTTCTTC. Its translation is CASSGSREEPLGSYNEQFF. The full variable domain, rest sourced from reference TRBV2 and TRBJ2-1, is EPEVTQTPSHQVTQMGQEVILRCVPISNHLYFYWYRQILGQKVEFLVSFYNNEISEKSEIFDDQFSVERPDGSNFTLKIRSTKLEDSAMYFCASSGSREEPLGSYNEQFFGPGTRLTVL.

The V and J genes are TRBV27 and TRBJ2-7; D possibly corresponds to TRBD1 (5 bases). The CDR3 is 14 residues long. From germline, CDR1 is MNHEY and CDR2 SMNVEV (reference sequence). The germline V and J ends were trimmed by 2 bases and 1 base, with 9 bases remaining between them. The CDR3 protein is CASSLNRYSYEQYF. The CDR3 nucleotides read TGTGCCAGCAGTTTAAACAGGTATTCCTACGAGCAGTACTTC.

The rearrangement links TRBV18 to TRBJ2-7; 13 bases are a match to TRBD2. The CDR3 consists of 16 residues. The V and J ends lost 3 bases and 3 bases, in that order; junction bases with no gene match: 5. Germline lookup yields CDR1 KGHSH and CDR2 LQKENI. The CDR3 protein is CASSPGGLAGIYEQYF. CDR3 coding DNA: TGTGCCAGCTCACCTGGGGGACTAGCGGGGATCTACGAGCAGTACTTC.

The V call is TRBV6-1, the J call TRBJ2-1, with a possible D match to TRBD1 (6 bases). Germline CDR1 is MNHNS and CDR2 is SASEGT. This CDR3 is built from 17 residues. With 3 bases removed from V and 8 bases from J, the gap between germline ends came to 23 bases. Here the CDR3 reads CASSDGTGTTLRDEQFF. The CDR3 DNA reads TGTGCCAGCAGTGATGGCACAGGGACCACCTTGAGGGATGAGCAGTTCTTC.

The chain carries TRBV6-1 and TRBJ1-2, with 9 bases aligning to TRBD1. The CDR3 extends over 14 amino acids. Looked up from germline, CDR1 is MNHNS and CDR2 is SASEGT. V gave up 3 bases and J gave up 8 bases; unmatched junction bases: 7. The CDR3 loop reads CASSDLPGQGGYTF. CDR3 nucleotides: TGTGCCAGCAGTGACCTCCCGGGACAGGGCGGCTACACCTTC.